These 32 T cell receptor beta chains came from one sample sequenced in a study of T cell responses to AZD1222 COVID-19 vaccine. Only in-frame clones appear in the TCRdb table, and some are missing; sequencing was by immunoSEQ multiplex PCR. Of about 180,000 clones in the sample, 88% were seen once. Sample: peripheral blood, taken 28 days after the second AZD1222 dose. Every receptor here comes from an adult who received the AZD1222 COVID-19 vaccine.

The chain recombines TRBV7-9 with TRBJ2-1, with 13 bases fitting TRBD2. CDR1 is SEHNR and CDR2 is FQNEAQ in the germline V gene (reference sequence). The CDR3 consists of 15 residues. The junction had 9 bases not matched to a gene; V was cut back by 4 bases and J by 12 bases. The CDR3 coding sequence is TGTGCCAGCAGCTCACCGGGACTAGCGGGGTCCCGGCAGTTCTTC. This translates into CASSSPGLAGSRQFF.

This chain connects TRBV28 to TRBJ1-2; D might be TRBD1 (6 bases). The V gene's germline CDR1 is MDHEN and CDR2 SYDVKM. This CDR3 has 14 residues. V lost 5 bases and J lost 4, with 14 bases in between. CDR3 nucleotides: TGTGCCAGCAGTACGGGGGGGGCGCCCTATGGCTACACCTTC. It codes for CASSTGGAPYGYTF.

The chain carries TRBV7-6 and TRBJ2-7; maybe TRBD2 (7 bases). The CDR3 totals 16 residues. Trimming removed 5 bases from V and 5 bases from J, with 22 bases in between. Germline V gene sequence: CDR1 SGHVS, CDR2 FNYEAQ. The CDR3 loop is CASSPGAAGAMHEQYF. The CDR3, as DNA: TGTGCCAGCAGCCCAGGGGCGGCGGGAGCTATGCACGAGCAGTACTTC.

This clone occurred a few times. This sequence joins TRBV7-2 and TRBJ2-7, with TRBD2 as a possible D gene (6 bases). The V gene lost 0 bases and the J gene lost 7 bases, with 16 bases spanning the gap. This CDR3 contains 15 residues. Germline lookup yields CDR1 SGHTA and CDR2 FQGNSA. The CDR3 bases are TGTGCCAGCAGCTTAGCGCCCAGCGGGTTCTGGGAGCAGTACTTC. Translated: CASSLAPSGFWEQYF. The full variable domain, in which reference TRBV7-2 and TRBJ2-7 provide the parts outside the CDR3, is GAGVSQSPSNKVTEKGKDVELRCDPISGHTALYWYRQSLGQGLEFLIYFQGNSAPDKSGLPSDRFSAERTGGSVSTLTIQRTQQEDSAVYLCASSLAPSGFWEQYFGPGTRLTVT.

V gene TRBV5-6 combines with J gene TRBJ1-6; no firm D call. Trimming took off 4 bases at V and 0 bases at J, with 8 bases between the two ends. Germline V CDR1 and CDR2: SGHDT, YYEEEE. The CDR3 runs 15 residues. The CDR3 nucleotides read TGTGCCAGCAGCCCTGGGAGCTCCTATAATTCACCCCTCCACTTT. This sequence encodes CASSPGSSYNSPLHF. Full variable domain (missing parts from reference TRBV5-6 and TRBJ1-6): DAGVTQSPTHLIKTRGQQVTLRCSPKSGHDTVSWYQQALGQGPQFIFQYYEEEERQRGNFPDRFSGHQFPNYSSELNVNALLLGDSALYLCASSPGSSYNSPLHFGNGTRLTVT.

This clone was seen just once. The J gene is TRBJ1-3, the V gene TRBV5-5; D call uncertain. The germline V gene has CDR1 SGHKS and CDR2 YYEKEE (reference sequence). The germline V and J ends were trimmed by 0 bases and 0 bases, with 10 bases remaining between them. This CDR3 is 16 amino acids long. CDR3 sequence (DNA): TGTGCCAGCAGCTTGGACACTAGCCACTCTGGAAACACCATATATTTT. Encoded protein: CASSLDTSHSGNTIYF.

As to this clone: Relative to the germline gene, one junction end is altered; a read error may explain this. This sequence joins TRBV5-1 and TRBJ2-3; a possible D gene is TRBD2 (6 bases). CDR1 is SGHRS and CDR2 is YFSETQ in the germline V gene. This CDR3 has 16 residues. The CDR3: CASSLGPLTSRDTQYF. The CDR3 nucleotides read TGCGCCAGCAGCTTGGGACCTCTCACTAGCAGAGATACGCAGTATTTT. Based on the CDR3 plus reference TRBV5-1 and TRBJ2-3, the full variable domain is KAGVTQTPRYLIKTRGQQVTLSCSPISGHRSVSWYQQTPGQGLQFLFEYFSETQRNKGNFPGRFSGRQFSNSRSEMNVSTLELGDSALYLCASSLGPLTSRDTQYFGPGTRLTVL.

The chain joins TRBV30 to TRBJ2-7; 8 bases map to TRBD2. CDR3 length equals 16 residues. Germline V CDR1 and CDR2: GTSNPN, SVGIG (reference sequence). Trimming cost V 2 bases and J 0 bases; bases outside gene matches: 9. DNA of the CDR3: TGTGCCTGGAGTACGAAACTAGCGGCCAGCTCCTACGAGCAGTACTTC. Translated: CAWSTKLAASSYEQYF.

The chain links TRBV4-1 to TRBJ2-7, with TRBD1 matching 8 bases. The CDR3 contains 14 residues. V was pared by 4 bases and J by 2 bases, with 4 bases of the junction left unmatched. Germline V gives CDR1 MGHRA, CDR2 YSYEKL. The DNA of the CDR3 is TGCGCCAGCAGCCCCCAGACAGGGGCCTACGAGCAGTACTTC. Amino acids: CASSPQTGAYEQYF.

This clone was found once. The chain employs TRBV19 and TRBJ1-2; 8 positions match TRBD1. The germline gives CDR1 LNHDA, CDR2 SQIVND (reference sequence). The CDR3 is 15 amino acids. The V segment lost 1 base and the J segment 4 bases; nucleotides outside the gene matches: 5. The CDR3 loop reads CASSIAGGAVYGYTF. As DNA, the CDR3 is TGTGCCAGTAGTATAGCAGGGGGCGCGGTCTATGGCTACACCTTC.

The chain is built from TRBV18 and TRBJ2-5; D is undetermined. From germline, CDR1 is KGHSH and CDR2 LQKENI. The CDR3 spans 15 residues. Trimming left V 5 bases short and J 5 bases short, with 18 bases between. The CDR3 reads CASSSTSLPGETQYF. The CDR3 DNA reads TGTGCCAGCTCATCGACTTCTCTCCCCGGGGAGACCCAGTACTTC.

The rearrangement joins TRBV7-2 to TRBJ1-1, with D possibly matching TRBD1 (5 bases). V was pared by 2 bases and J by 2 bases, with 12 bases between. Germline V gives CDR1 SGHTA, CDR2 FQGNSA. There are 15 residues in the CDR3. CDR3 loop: CASSLFSGLNTEAFF. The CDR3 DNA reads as TGTGCCAGCAGCTTATTTTCAGGGCTTAACACTGAAGCTTTCTTT. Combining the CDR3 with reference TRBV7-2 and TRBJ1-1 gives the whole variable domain GAGVSQSPSNKVTEKGKDVELRCDPISGHTALYWYRQSLGQGLEFLIYFQGNSAPDKSGLPSDRFSAERTGGSVSTLTIQRTQQEDSAVYLCASSLFSGLNTEAFFGQGTRLTVV.

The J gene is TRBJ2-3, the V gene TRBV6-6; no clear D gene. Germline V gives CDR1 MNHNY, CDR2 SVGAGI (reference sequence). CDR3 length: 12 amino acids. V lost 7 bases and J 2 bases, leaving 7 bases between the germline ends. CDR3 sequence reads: CASTEPTDTQYF. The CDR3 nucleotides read TGTGCCAGCACTGAACCCACAGATACGCAGTATTTT.

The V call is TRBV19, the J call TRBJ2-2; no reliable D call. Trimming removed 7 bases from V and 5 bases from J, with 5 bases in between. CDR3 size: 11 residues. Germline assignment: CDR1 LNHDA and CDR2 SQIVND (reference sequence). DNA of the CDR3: TGTGCCAGTACCTGGACCGGGGAGCTGTTTTTT. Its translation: CASTWTGELFF.

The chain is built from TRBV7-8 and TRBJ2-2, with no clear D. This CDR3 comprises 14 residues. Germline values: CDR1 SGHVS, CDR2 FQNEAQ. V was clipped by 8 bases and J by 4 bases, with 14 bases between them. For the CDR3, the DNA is TGTGCCAGCTCACTGGGAAAAAGCACCGGGGAGCTGTTTTTT. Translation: CASSLGKSTGELFF.

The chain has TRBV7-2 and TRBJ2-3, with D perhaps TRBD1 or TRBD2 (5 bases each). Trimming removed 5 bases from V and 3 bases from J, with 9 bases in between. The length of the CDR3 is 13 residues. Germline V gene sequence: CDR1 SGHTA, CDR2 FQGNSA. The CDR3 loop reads CASSRDRTDTQYF. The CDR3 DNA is TGTGCCAGCAGCAGGGACCGTACAGATACGCAGTATTTT.

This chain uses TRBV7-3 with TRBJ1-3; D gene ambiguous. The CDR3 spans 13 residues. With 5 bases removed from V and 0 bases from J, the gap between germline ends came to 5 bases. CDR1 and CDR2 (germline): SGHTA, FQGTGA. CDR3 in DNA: TGTGCCAGCAGCCCGTCCTCTGGAAACACCATATATTTT. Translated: CASSPSSGNTIYF.

DNA for the CDR3: TGTGCCAGTAGTCACCGCGGACAGGGAGGTTACGAGCAGTACTTC. This codes for CASSHRGQGGYEQYF. This chain uses TRBV19 with TRBJ2-7, with TRBD1 identical over 8 bases. The CDR3 contains 15 residues. The germline CDR1 and CDR2 sequences are LNHDA and SQIVND (reference sequence). The trim removed 5 bases at V and 4 bases at J, leaving 10 bases unmatched.

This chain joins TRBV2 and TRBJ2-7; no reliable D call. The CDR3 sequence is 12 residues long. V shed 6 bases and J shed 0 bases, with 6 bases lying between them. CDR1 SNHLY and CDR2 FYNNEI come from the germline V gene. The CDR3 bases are TGTGCCAGCAGGGAGTACTCCTACGAGCAGTACTTC. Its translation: CASREYSYEQYF.

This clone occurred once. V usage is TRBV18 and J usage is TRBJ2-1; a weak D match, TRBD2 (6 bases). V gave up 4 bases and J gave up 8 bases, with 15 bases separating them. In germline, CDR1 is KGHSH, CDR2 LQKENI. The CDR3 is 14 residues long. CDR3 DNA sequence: TGTGCCAGCTCACTTGACGGGAGTGACGATGAGCAGTTCTTC. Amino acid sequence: CASSLDGSDDEQFF.

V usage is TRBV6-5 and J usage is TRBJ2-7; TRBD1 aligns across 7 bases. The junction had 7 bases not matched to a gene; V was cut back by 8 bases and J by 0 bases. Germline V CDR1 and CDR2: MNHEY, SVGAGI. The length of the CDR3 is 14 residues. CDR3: CASRPRQGSYEQYF. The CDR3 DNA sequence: TGTGCCAGCCGCCCTCGACAGGGCTCCTACGAGCAGTACTTC.

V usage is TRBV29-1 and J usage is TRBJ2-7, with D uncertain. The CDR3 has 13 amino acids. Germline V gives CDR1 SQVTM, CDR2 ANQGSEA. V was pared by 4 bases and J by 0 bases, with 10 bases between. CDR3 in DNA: TGCAGCGTTGGCAGCGAGAGCTCCTACGAGCAGTACTTC. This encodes CSVGSESSYEQYF.

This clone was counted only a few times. CDR3 in DNA: TGCAGCGCCAACGGCGGGAGTTACGAGCAGTACTTC. Its protein is CSANGGSYEQYF. The V gene is TRBV29-1, the J gene TRBJ2-7, with 7 bases identical to TRBD2. Germline CDR1 SQVTM, CDR2 ANQGSEA. The CDR3 extends over 12 amino acids. The V segment lost 7 bases and the J segment 4 bases; nucleotides outside the gene matches: 7.

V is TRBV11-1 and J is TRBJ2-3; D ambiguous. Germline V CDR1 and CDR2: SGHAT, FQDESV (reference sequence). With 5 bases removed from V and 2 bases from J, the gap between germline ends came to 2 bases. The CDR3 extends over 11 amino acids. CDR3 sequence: CASSATDTQYF. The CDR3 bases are TGTGCCAGCAGCGCCACAGATACGCAGTATTTT.

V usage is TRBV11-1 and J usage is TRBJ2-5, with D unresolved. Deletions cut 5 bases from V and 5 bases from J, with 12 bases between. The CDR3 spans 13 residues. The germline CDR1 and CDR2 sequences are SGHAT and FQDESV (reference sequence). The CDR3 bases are TGTGCCAGCAGCCTAGACCGCCCCGAGACCCAGTACTTC. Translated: CASSLDRPETQYF.

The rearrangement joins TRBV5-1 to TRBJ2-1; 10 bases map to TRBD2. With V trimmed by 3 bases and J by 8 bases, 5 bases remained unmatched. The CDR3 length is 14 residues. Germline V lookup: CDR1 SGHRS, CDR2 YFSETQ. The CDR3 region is CASSSRTSGYEQFF. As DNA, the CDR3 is TGCGCCAGCAGCTCCAGGACTAGCGGCTATGAGCAGTTCTTC. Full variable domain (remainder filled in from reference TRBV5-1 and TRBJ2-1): KAGVTQTPRYLIKTRGQQVTLSCSPISGHRSVSWYQQTPGQGLQFLFEYFSETQRNKGNFPGRFSGRQFSNSRSEMNVSTLELGDSALYLCASSSRTSGYEQFFGPGTRLTVL.

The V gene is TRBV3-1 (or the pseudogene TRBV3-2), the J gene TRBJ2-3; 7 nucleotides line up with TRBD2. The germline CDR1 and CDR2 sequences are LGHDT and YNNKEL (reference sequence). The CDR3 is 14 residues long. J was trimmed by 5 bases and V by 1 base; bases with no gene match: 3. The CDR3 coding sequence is TGTGCCAGCAGCCAAGGTGGGAGGGGAGATACGCAGTATTTT. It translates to CASSQGGRGDTQYF.

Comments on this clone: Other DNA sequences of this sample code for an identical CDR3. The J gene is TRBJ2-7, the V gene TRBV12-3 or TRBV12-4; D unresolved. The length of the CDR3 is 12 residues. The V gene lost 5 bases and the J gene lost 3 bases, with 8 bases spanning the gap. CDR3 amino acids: CASSRMGYEQYF. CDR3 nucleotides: TGTGCCAGCAGTAGAATGGGCTACGAGCAGTACTTC.

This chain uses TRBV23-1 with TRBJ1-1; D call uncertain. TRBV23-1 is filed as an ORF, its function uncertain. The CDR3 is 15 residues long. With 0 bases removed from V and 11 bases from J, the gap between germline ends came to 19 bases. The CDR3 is CASSQSETPSTGAFF. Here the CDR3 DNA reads TGCGCCAGCAGTCAATCCGAGACACCCTCGACCGGCGCTTTCTTT.

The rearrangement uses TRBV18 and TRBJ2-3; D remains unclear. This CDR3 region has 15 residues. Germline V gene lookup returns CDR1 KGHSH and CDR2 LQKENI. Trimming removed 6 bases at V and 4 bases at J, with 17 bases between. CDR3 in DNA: TGTGCCAGCTCCTCGTTGCCAGATAAGGCAGATACGCAGTATTTT. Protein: CASSSLPDKADTQYF. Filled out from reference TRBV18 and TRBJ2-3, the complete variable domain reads NAGVMQNPRHLVRRRGQEARLRCSPMKGHSHVYWYRQLPEEGLKFMVYLQKENIIDESGMPKERFSAEFPKEGPSILRIQQVVRGDSAAYFCASSSLPDKADTQYFGPGTRLTVL.

The CDR3 spells CASRPTSGRGYEQYF. The CDR3 region has the DNA TGTGCCAGTCGCCCGACTAGCGGGAGAGGGTACGAGCAGTACTTC. The chain links TRBV19 to TRBJ2-7, with 12 bases identical to TRBD2. The CDR3 length is 15 residues. J lost 4 bases, V lost 8 bases, and 9 bases had no gene match. Germline CDR1 LNHDA, CDR2 SQIVND (reference sequence).

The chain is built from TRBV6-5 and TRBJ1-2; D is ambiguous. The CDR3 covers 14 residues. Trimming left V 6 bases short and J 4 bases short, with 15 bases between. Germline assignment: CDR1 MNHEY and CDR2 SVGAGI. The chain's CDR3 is CASRSLIAPYGYTF. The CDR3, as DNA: TGTGCCAGCAGGTCCCTTATCGCTCCCTATGGCTACACCTTC.